The TCR beta chain described here comes from a study of OX40 agonist ivuxolimab in advanced cancers. Broader study findings: The study observed clonal expansion of CD4+ and CD8+ blood T cells by week 6 at 0.1 to 3.0 mg/kg.

The length of the CDR3 is 13 residues. V shed 3 bases and J shed 4 bases, with 9 bases lying between them. Per germline, CDR1 SEHNR and CDR2 FQNEAQ (reference sequence). Sequencing used immunoSEQ multiplex PCR; TCRdb keeps in-frame clones, though not all of them. Found here are 68,000 or so clones, around four fifths of them singletons; the top ten hold roughly 11%. This clone was recorded only once. Its matching antigen is unknown. This chain links TRBV7-9 with TRBJ1-1; a possible D gene is TRBD1 (6 bases). The sequence was obtained from an adult with an advanced solid tumor such as melanoma, head and neck, liver or kidney cancer. This specimen consisted of CD4+ or CD8+ T cells sorted from blood, obtained in a trial of the OX40 agonist ivuxolimab. CDR3 region: CASSFTGLTEAFF. CDR3 coding DNA: TGTGCCAGCAGCTTTACAGGGCTCACTGAAGCTTTCTTT.